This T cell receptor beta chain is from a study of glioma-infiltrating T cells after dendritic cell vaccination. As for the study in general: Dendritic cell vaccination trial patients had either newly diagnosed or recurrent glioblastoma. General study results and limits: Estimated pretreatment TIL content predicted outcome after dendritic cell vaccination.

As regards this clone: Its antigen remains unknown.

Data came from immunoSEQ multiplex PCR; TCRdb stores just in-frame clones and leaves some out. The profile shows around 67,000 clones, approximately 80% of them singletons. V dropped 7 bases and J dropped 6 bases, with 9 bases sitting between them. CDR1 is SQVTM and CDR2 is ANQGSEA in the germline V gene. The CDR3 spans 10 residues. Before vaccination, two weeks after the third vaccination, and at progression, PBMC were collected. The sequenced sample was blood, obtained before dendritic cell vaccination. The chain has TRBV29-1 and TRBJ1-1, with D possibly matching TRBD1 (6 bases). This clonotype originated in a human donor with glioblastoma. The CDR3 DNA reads TGCAGCGCTCAGGGGTCTGAAGCTTTCTTT. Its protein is CSAQGSEAFF.